This T cell receptor beta chain was recovered during a study of control samples from healthy donors and cancer patients. Only in-frame clones appear in the TCRdb table, and some are missing; sequencing was by immunoSEQ multiplex PCR. The sample holds around 140,000 clones; 75% to 95% are singletons and the top ten take 2% to 3%. The CDR3 has 14 amino acids. With 4 bases clipped from V and 4 bases from J, the junction kept 5 bases outside the gene matches. CDR1 is SGHVS and CDR2 is FQNEAQ in the germline V gene. The TCR comes from a man in his forties in good health. Input material: blood. The chain uses TRBV7-8 and TRBJ1-2; TRBD1 aligns across 8 bases. DNA of the CDR3: TGTGCCAGCAGCTCAGGGGGCAGGGGCTATGGCTACACCTTC. Its protein product is CASSSGGRGYGYTF.